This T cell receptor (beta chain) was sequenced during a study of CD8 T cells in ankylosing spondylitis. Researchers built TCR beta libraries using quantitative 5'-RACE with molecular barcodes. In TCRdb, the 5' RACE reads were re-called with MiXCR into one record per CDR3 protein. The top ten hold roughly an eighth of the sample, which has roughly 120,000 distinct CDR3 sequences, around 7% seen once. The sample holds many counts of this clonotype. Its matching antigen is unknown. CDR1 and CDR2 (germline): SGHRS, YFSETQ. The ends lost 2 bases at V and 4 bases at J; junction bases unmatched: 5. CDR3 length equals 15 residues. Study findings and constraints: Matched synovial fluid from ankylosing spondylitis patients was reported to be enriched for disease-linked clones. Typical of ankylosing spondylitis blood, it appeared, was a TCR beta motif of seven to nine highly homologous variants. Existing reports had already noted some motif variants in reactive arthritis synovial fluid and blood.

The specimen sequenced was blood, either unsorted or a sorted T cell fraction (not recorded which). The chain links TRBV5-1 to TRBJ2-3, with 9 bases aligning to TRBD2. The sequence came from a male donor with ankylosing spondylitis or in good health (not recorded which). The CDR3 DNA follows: TGCGCCAGCAGCTTCGGCGGGAGGGCCTCAGATACGCAGTATTTT. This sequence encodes CASSFGGRASDTQYF.